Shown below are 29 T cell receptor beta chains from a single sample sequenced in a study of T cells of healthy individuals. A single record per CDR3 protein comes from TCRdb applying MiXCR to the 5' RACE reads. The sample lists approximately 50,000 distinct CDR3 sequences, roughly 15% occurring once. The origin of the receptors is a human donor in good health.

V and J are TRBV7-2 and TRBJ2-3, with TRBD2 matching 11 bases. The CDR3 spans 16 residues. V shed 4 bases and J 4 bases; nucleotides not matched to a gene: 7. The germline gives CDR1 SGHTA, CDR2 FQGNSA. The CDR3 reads CASSSTSGNPSDTQYF. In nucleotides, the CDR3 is TGTGCCAGCAGCTCGACTAGCGGGAACCCCTCAGATACGCAGTATTTT.

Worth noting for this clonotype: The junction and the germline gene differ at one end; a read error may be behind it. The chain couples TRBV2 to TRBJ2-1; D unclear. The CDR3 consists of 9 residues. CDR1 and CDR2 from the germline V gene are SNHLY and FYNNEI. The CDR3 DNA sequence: TGTGCCAGCAGAGCCCCGAGGATCTTC. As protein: CASRAPRIF.

CDR3 loop: CSARDRAGVGKSSYNEQFF. In DNA form, the CDR3 reads TGCAGTGCTAGAGATAGAGCGGGAGTAGGCAAAAGCTCCTACAATGAGCAGTTCTTC. This chain connects TRBV20-1 to TRBJ2-1, with 8 bases that match TRBD2. V was clipped by 0 bases and J by 0 bases; unmatched bases: 13. The CDR3 totals 19 residues. Germline V lookup: CDR1 DFQATT, CDR2 SNEGSKA (reference sequence).

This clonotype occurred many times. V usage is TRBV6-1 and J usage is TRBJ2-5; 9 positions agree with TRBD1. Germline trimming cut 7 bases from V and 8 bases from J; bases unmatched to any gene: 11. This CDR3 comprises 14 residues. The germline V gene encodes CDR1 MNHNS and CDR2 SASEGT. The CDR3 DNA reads TGTGCCAGCACCAGAAAACAGGGGGCGGACACCCAGTACTTC. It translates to CASTRKQGADTQYF.

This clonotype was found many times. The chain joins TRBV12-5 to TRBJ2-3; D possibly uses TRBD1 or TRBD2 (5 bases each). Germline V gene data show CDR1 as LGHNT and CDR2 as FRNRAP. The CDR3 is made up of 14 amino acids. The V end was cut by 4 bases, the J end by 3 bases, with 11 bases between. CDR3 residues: CASGSDTGTDTQYF. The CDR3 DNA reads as TGTGCTAGTGGTTCGGACACGGGGACAGATACGCAGTATTTT.

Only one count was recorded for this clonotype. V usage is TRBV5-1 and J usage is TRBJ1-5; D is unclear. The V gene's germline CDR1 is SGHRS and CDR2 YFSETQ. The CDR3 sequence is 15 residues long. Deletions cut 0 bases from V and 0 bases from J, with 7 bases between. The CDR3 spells CASSLASGSNQPQHF. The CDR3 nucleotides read TGCGCCAGCAGCTTGGCCTCGGGTAGCAATCAGCCCCAGCATTTT.

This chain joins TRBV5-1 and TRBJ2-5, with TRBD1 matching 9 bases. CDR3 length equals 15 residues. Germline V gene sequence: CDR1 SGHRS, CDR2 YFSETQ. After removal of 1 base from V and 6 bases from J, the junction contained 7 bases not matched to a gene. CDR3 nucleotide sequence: TGCGCCAGCAGCTTGATCGAGGGGACAGGGAAGACCCAGTACTTC. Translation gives CASSLIEGTGKTQYF.

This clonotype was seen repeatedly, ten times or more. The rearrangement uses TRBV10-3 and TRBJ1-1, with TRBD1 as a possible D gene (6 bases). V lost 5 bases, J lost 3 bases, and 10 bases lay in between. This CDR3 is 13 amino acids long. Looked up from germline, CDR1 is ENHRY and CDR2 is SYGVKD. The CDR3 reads CAISTGFDTEAFF. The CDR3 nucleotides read TGTGCCATCAGTACAGGGTTTGACACTGAAGCTTTCTTT.

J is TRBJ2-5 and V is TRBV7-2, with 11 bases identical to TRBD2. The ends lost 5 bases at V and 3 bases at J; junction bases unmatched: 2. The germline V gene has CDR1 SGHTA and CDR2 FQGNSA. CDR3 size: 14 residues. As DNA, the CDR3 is TGTGCCAGCAGCCCGGGACTAGCGGAAGAGACCCAGTACTTC. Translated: CASSPGLAEETQYF.

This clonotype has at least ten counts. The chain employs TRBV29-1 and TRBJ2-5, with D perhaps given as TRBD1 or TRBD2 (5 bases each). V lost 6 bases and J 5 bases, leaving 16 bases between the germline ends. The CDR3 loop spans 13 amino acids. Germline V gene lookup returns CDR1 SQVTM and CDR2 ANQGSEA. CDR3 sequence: CSVAPRGAETQYF. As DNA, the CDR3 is TGCAGCGTGGCTCCGAGGGGCGCGGAGACCCAGTACTTC.

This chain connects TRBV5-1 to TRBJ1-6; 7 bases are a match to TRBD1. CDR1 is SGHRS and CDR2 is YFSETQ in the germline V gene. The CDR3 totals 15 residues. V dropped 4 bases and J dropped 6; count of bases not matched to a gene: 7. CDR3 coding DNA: TGCGCCAGCAGCCCTGCGGACAGGCCTAATTCACCCCTCCACTTT. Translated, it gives CASSPADRPNSPLHF.

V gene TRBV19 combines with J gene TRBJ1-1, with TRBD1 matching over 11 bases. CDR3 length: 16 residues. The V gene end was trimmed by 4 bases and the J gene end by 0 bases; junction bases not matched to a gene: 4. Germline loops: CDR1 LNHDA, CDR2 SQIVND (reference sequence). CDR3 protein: CASSKGQGGMNTEAFF. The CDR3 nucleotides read TGTGCCAGTAGTAAGGGACAGGGGGGCATGAACACTGAAGCTTTCTTT.

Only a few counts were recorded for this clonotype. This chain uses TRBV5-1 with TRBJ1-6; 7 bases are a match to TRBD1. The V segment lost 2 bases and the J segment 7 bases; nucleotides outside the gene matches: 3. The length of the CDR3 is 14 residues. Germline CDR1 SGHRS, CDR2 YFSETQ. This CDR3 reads CASSFGTVNSPLHF. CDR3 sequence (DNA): TGCGCCAGCAGCTTCGGGACAGTCAATTCACCCCTCCACTTT.

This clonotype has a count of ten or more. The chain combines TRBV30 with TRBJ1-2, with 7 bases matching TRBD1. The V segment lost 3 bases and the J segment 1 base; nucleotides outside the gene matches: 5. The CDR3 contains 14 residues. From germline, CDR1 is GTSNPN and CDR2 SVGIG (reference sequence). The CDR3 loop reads CAWSPQGVNYGYTF. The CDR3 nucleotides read TGTGCCTGGAGCCCGCAGGGGGTTAACTATGGCTACACCTTC.

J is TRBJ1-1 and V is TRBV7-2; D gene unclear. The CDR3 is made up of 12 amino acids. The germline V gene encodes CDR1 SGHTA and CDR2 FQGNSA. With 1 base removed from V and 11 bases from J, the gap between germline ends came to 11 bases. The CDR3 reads CASSLDTVAAFF. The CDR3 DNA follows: TGTGCCAGCAGCTTAGACACTGTTGCGGCTTTCTTT.

CDR3 sequence reads: CASSKDLEQYF. CDR3 bases: TGTGCCAGTAGTAAGGACCTCGAGCAGTACTTC. This rearrangement joins TRBV19 to TRBJ2-7; D unclear. Trimming removed 4 bases from V and 6 bases from J, with 7 bases in between. Germline CDR1 LNHDA, CDR2 SQIVND (reference sequence). The CDR3 is made up of 11 amino acids.

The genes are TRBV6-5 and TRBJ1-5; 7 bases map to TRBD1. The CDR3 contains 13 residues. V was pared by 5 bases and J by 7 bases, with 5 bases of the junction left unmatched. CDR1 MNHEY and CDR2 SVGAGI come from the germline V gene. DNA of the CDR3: TGTGCCAGCAGTCTGACAGGGTCGCAGCCCCAGCATTTT. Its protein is CASSLTGSQPQHF.

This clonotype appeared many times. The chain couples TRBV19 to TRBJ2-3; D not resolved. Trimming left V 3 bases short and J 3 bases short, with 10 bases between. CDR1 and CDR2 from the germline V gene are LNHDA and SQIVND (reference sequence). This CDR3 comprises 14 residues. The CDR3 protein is CASSINGETDTQYF. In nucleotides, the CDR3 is TGTGCCAGTAGTATCAACGGAGAGACAGATACGCAGTATTTT.

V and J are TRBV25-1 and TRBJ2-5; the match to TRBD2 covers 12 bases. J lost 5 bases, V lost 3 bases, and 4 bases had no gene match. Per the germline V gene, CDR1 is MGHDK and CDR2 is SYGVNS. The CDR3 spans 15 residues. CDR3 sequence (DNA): TGTGCCAGCAGTGAGACTAGCGGGGGAGGGGAGACCCAGTACTTC. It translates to CASSETSGGGETQYF.

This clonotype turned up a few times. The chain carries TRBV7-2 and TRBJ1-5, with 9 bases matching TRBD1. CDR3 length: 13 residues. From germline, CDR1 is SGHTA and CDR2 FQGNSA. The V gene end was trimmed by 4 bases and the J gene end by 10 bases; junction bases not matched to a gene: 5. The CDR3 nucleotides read TGTGCCAGCAGCTGGACAGGGGATGGACCCCAGCATTTT. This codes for CASSWTGDGPQHF.

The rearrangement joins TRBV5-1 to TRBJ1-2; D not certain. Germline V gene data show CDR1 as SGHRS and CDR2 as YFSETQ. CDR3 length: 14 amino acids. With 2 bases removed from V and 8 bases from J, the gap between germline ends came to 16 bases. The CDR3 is CASSLESTIRGYTF. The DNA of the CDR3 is TGCGCCAGCAGCTTAGAGTCTACAATAAGGGGCTACACCTTC.

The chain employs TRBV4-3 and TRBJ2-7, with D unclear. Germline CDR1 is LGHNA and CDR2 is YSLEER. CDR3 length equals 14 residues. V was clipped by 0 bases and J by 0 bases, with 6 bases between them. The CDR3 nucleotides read TGCGCCAGCAGCCAAGACAGATTCTCCTACGAGCAGTACTTC. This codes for CASSQDRFSYEQYF.

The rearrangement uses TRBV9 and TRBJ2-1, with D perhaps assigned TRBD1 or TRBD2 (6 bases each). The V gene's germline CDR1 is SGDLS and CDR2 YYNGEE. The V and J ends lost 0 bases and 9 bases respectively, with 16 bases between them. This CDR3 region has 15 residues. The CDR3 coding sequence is TGTGCCAGCAGCGTAGATGGAGGGGGGATCAGTGAGCAGTTCTTC. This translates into CASSVDGGGISEQFF.

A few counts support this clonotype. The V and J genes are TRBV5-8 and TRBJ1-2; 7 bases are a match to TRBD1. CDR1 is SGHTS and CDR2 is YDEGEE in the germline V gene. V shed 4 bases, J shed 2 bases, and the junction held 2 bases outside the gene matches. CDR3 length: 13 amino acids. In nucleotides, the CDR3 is TGTGCCAGCAGCCCGGACAGGAACTATGGCTACACCTTC. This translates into CASSPDRNYGYTF. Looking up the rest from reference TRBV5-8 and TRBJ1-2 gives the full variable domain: EAGVTQSPTHLIKTRGQQATLRCSPISGHTSVYWYQQALGLGLQFLLWYDEGEERNRGNFPPRFSGRQFPNYSSELNVNALELEDSALYLCASSPDRNYGYTFGSGTRLTVV.

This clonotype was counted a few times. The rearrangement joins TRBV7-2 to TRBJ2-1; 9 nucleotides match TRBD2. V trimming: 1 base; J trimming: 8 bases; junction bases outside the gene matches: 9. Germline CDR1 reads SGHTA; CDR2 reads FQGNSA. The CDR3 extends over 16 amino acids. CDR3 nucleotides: TGTGCCAGCAGCTTAGGGACTAGCGTTGGGTTGGATGAGCAGTTCTTC. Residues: CASSLGTSVGLDEQFF.

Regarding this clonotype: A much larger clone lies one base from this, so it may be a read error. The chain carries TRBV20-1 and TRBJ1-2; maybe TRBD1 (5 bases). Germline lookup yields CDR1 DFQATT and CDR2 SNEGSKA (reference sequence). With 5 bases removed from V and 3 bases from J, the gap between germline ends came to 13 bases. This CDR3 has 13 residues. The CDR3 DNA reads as TGCAGTGCTGAATCGAAGGGACACTATGGCTACACCTTC. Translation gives CSAESKGHYGYTF.

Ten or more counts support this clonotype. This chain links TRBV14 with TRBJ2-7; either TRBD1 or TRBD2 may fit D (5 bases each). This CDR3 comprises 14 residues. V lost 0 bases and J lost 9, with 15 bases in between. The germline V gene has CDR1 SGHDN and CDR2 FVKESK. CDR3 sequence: CASSQDGTPAGQYF. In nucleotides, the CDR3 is TGTGCCAGCAGCCAAGATGGGACCCCAGCAGGGCAGTACTTC. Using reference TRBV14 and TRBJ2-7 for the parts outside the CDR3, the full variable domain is EAGVTQFPSHSVIEKGQTVTLRCDPISGHDNLYWYRRVMGKEIKFLLHFVKESKQDESGMPNNRFLAERTGGTYSTLKVQPAELEDSGVYFCASSQDGTPAGQYFGPGTRLTVT.

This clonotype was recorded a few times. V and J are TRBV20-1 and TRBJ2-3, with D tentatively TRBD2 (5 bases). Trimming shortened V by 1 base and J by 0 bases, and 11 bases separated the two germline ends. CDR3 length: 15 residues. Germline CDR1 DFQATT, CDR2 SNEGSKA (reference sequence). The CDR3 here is CSARGSGFSTDTQYF. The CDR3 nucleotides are TGCAGTGCTAGAGGGAGCGGCTTTAGCACAGATACGCAGTATTTT.

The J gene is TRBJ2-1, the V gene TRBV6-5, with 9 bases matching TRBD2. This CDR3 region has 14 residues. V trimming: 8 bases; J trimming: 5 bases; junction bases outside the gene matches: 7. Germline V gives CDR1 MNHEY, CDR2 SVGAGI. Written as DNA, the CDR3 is TGTGCCAGCTCTTTATCTAGCGGGAACAATGAGCAGTTCTTC. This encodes CASSLSSGNNEQFF.